This entry lists 24 T cell receptor beta chains sequenced from one sample in a study of patients and donors after allogeneic stem cell transplantation. TCRdb called the RT-PCR reads again in MiXCR, with one record for every CDR3 protein. Among more than 850,000 distinct CDR3 sequences listed, approximately 18% were seen once. Specimen: blood, either unsorted or a sorted T cell fraction (not recorded which). The receptor set was obtained from a human donor who was either an allogeneic HSCT recipient or a stem cell or donor lymphocyte infusion donor (not recorded which). It is not recorded whose cells these are; they may come from a transplant donor.

This clonotype has only a few counts. The chain links TRBV7-2 to TRBJ1-1; D remains unclear. The germline gives CDR1 SGHTA, CDR2 FQGNSA. Trimming stripped 5 bases from V and 7 bases from J, with 17 bases between. This CDR3 has 14 amino acids. This chain's CDR3 is CASSETHRFSEAFF. The CDR3 coding sequence is TGTGCCAGCAGCGAAACTCACCGTTTTAGTGAAGCTTTCTTT.

This clonotype was seen only a few times. The rearrangement uses TRBV2 and TRBJ1-2; 7 bases align to TRBD1. The germline V gene has CDR1 SNHLY and CDR2 FYNNEI. The length of the CDR3 is 15 residues. Trimming removed 8 bases from V and 3 bases from J; junction bases left unmatched: 12. Here the CDR3 DNA reads TGTGCCAGCCCTGACAGGGAAAGGGTAGACTATGGCTACACCTTC. Its protein product is CASPDRERVDYGYTF.

In this sample, this clonotype turned up a few times. The CDR3 sequence is CASSLRSRGFLFF. The CDR3 DNA follows: TGTGCCAGCAGTTTAAGGAGCAGGGGGTTTCTGTTTTTT. The V gene is TRBV12-3 or TRBV12-4, the J gene TRBJ2-2; 7 positions match TRBD1. Trimming cost V 2 bases and J 14 bases; bases outside gene matches: 8. This CDR3 contains 13 residues.

This chain links TRBV4-3 with TRBJ2-3, with 8 bases that match TRBD2. Looked up from germline, CDR1 is LGHNA and CDR2 is YSLEER. The CDR3 sequence is 16 residues long. J was trimmed by 4 bases and V by 1 base; bases with no gene match: 7. CDR3 protein: CASSQGPRGGPDTQYF. The CDR3 coding sequence is TGCGCCAGCAGCCAAGGTCCCCGGGGGGGCCCAGATACGCAGTATTTT.

This clonotype has just a few counts. The chain uses TRBV18 and TRBJ1-4, with TRBD1 as a possible D gene (5 bases). The germline CDR1 and CDR2 sequences are KGHSH and LQKENI. Trimming removed 0 bases from V and 7 bases from J, with 15 bases in between. The CDR3 covers 16 residues. CDR3 in DNA: TGTGCCAGCTCACCACCGGTCCAGGGTTGGAGTGAAAAACTGTTTTTT. Translation: CASSPPVQGWSEKLFF.

The rearrangement joins TRBV6-1 to TRBJ2-3; 7 nucleotides agree with TRBD2. The V gene's germline CDR1 is MNHNS and CDR2 SASEGT. This CDR3 spans 15 amino acids. Losses at the gene ends were 6 bases for V and 6 bases for J; bases not matched to a gene: 12. The CDR3 DNA reads TGTGCCAGCAGAGAACTTGGACTAGTCTCTGATACGCAGTATTTT. Translating gives CASRELGLVSDTQYF.

This clonotype was counted between two and nine times. This chain uses TRBV9 with TRBJ2-2; TRBD1 might be the D (6 bases). The CDR3 length is 16 residues. CDR1 SGDLS and CDR2 YYNGEE come from the germline V gene. V was cut by 1 base and J by 3 bases, with 13 bases left in between. The CDR3 DNA sequence: TGTGCCAGCAGCGTAAGGGACACTTGGGACACCGGGGAGCTGTTTTTT. Residues: CASSVRDTWDTGELFF.

This chain connects TRBV4-1 to TRBJ2-7; 12 bases are a match to TRBD2. V lost 0 bases, J lost 8 bases, and 8 bases stayed unmatched. Germline CDR1 MGHRA, CDR2 YSYEKL. This CDR3 is 16 amino acids long. CDR3 DNA sequence: TGCGCCAGCAGCCAAGACCAGACTAGCGGGAGAAGGCAGCAGTACTTC. Residues: CASSQDQTSGRRQQYF.

This rearrangement joins TRBV20-1 to TRBJ2-3; 8 bases are shared with TRBD2. CDR3 length: 14 amino acids. Germline V gene lookup returns CDR1 DFQATT and CDR2 SNEGSKA (reference sequence). V lost 5 bases, J lost 3 bases, and 7 bases stayed unmatched. The CDR3 loop reads CSAGLSGRTDTQYF. CDR3 nucleotides: TGCAGTGCTGGTTTGAGCGGGAGAACAGATACGCAGTATTTT.

The chain has TRBV6-2 or TRBV6-3 and TRBJ1-2; 12 bases fit TRBD1. Germline CDR1 and CDR2: MNHEY and SVGEGT. This CDR3 comprises 16 residues. V was clipped by 5 bases and J by 6 bases; unmatched bases: 10. The chain's CDR3 is CASSTRPGQGAHGYTF. The DNA for the CDR3 is TGTGCCAGCAGTACCCGCCCGGGACAGGGGGCGCATGGCTACACCTTC.

The chain combines TRBV18 with TRBJ1-2; D call uncertain. Germline V lookup: CDR1 KGHSH, CDR2 LQKENI. V gave up 2 bases and J gave up 8 bases, with 9 bases separating them. The CDR3 has 12 amino acids. The CDR3 DNA reads as TGTGCCAGCTCACCAAGGACGGAGGGCTACACCTTC. As protein: CASSPRTEGYTF. Supplemented by reference TRBV18 and TRBJ1-2, the full variable domain reads NAGVMQNPRHLVRRRGQEARLRCSPMKGHSHVYWYRQLPEEGLKFMVYLQKENIIDESGMPKERFSAEFPKEGPSILRIQQVVRGDSAAYFCASSPRTEGYTFGSGTRLTVV.

This clonotype showed up just a few times. The V and J genes are TRBV7-2 and TRBJ1-1, with 7 bases aligning to TRBD1. The CDR3 has 16 residues. V trimming: 4 bases; J trimming: 4 bases; junction bases outside the gene matches: 12. Germline lookup yields CDR1 SGHTA and CDR2 FQGNSA. The CDR3 loop is CASSSGQAGTATEAFF. The DNA for the CDR3 is TGTGCCAGCAGCTCCGGACAGGCTGGGACGGCCACTGAAGCTTTCTTT.

This clonotype came up a few times. This chain uses TRBV4-2 with TRBJ1-6; TRBD1 aligns across 8 bases. CDR3 length equals 15 residues. Germline assignment: CDR1 LGHNA and CDR2 YNFKEQ. The ends lost 0 bases at V and 11 bases at J; junction bases unmatched: 6. The CDR3 loop reads CASSQEGTGLTPLHF. CDR3 nucleotide sequence: TGTGCCAGCAGCCAAGAGGGGACAGGTTTGACACCCCTCCACTTT.

This clonotype has only a few counts. The genes are TRBV11-2 and TRBJ1-4; 7 bases map to TRBD1. V was pared by 5 bases and J by 8 bases, with 5 bases of the junction left unmatched. CDR1 and CDR2 (germline): SGHAT, FQNNGV. This CDR3 has 13 amino acids. The CDR3 coding sequence is TGTGCCAGCAGCCCAGGGGGTGGAGAAAAACTGTTTTTT. This encodes CASSPGGGEKLFF.

This clonotype has ten or more counts. Written as DNA, the CDR3 is TGCAGCGGGGTGGTGAGGGACAGCAATCAGCCCCAGCATTTT. Residues: CSGVVRDSNQPQHF. This sequence joins TRBV29-1 and TRBJ1-5, with a tentative D call TRBD1 (5 bases). Per the germline V gene, CDR1 is SQVTM and CDR2 is ANQGSEA. Trimming left V 7 bases short and J 1 base short, with 14 bases between. This CDR3 region has 14 residues.

The V call is TRBV7-3, the J call TRBJ1-2, with TRBD1 as a possible D gene (5 bases). Germline loops: CDR1 SGHTA, CDR2 FQGTGA. The CDR3 length is 14 residues. V was trimmed by 5 bases and J by 3 bases, leaving 13 bases between them. The chain's CDR3 is CASSPSVRDYGYTF. CDR3 nucleotide sequence: TGTGCCAGCAGCCCCTCCGTCAGGGACTATGGCTACACCTTC.

V gene TRBV5-1 combines with J gene TRBJ2-6; TRBD1 matches 9 bases. CDR3 length: 19 amino acids. J was trimmed by 3 bases and V by 2 bases; bases with no gene match: 12. The germline CDR1 and CDR2 sequences are SGHRS and YFSETQ. This CDR3 reads CASSFSLPGQGSGANVLTF. DNA of the CDR3: TGCGCCAGCAGCTTTAGTCTGCCGGGACAGGGAAGTGGGGCCAACGTCCTGACTTTC. The variable domain in full, completed from reference TRBV5-1 and TRBJ2-6, reads KAGVTQTPRYLIKTRGQQVTLSCSPISGHRSVSWYQQTPGQGLQFLFEYFSETQRNKGNFPGRFSGRQFSNSRSEMNVSTLELGDSALYLCASSFSLPGQGSGANVLTFGAGSRLTVL.

The chain recombines TRBV30 with TRBJ1-1; 9 nucleotides agree with TRBD1. The CDR3 loop spans 11 amino acids. Germline V lookup: CDR1 GTSNPN, CDR2 SVGIG (reference sequence). Trimming cost V 1 base and J 11 bases; bases outside gene matches: 2. Here the CDR3 DNA reads TGTGCCTGGAGTGACAGGGGGCTGGCTTTCTTT. It encodes CAWSDRGLAFF.

This clonotype was observed at least ten times. V usage is TRBV12-3 or TRBV12-4 and J usage is TRBJ1-2; weak D call: TRBD1 (6 bases). The CDR3 length is 12 residues. Trimming stripped 5 bases from V and 8 bases from J, with 12 bases between. The CDR3 region is CASSPGAGGYTF. CDR3 bases: TGTGCCAGCAGTCCAGGGGCGGGAGGCTACACCTTC.

This clonotype showed up just a few times. This rearrangement joins TRBV5-1 to TRBJ2-7; D is unclear. Trimming pared 1 base from V and 3 bases from J, leaving 17 bases between. Germline CDR1 SGHRS, CDR2 YFSETQ. This CDR3 comprises 16 residues. This CDR3 reads CASSLTDRRSHYEQYF. The CDR3 DNA reads as TGCGCCAGCAGCTTGACCGACCGTCGAAGCCACTACGAGCAGTACTTC.

J is TRBJ2-1 and V is TRBV11-2, with D maybe TRBD1 (5 bases). CDR1 is SGHAT, CDR2 FQNNGV, per germline. V was cut by 2 bases and J by 0 bases, with 17 bases left in between. The CDR3 is made up of 18 amino acids. CDR3 amino acids: CASSLPLGRSSSYNEQFF. The CDR3 DNA is TGTGCCAGCAGCTTACCCCTGGGGCGGTCGAGCTCCTACAATGAGCAGTTCTTC.

This clonotype has only a few counts. V gene TRBV6-6 combines with J gene TRBJ1-2, with D tentatively TRBD1 (5 bases). Germline CDR1 MNHNY, CDR2 SVGAGI (reference sequence). This CDR3 spans 12 amino acids. V shed 6 bases and J shed 12 bases, with 17 bases lying between them. The CDR3 loop is CASSSRGGGDTF. The CDR3 coding sequence is TGTGCCAGCAGCAGCCGGGGGGGAGGTGACACCTTC.

J is TRBJ2-1 and V is TRBV7-2; D gene uncertain. The CDR3 is 16 amino acids. Trimming removed 4 bases at V and 3 bases at J, with 16 bases between. The V gene's germline CDR1 is SGHTA and CDR2 FQGNSA. The CDR3 spells CASSSSMGKLYNEQFF. CDR3 coding DNA: TGTGCCAGCAGCTCCAGCATGGGGAAACTCTACAATGAGCAGTTCTTC.

This clonotype was detected only a few times. CDR3 residues: CASSFGTGFEAFF. In DNA, the CDR3 is TGTGCCAGCAGCTTTGGTACGGGGTTTGAAGCTTTCTTT. This chain joins TRBV6-6 and TRBJ1-1; D call uncertain. Germline V CDR1 and CDR2: MNHNY, SVGAGI (reference sequence). V was shortened by 6 bases and J by 7 bases, with 15 bases between the two germline ends. This CDR3 is 13 amino acids long.